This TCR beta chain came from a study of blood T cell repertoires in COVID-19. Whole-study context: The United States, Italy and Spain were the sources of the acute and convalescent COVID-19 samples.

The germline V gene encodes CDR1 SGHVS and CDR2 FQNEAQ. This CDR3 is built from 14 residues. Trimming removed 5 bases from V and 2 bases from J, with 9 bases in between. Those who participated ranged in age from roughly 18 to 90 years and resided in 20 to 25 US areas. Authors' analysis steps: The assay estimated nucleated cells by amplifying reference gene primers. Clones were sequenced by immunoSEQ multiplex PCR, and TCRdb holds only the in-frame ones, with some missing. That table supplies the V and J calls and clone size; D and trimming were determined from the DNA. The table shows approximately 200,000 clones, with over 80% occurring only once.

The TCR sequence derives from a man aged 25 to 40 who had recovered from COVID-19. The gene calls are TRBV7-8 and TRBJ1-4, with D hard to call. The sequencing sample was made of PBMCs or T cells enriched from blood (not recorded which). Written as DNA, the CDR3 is TGTGCCAGCAGCCTTAGGGAGACTAATGAAAAACTGTTTTTT. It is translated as CASSLRETNEKLFF. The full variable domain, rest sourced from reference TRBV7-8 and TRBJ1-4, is GAGVSQSPRYKVAKRGQDVALRCDPISGHVSLFWYQQALGQGPEFLTYFQNEAQLDKSGLPSDRFFAERPEGSVSTLKIQRTQQEDSAVYLCASSLRETNEKLFFGSGTQLSVL.